The entry below describes one TCR beta chain. Its antigen is not identified. The data were obtained in a study of cytomegalovirus exposure and HLA in healthy donors. Regarding the study as a whole: Reportedly, diagnosis of cytomegalovirus status by the classifier showed high specificity and sensitivity. Only CMV serostatus was available as immune exposure information. Some segments of the V type, notably TRBV6-2 and TRBV6-3, were excluded as indistinguishable.

Unmatched junction bases numbered 10, after V lost 5 bases and J lost 4 bases. CDR3 length: 15 residues. CDR1 SGHNT and CDR2 YYREEE come from the germline V gene (reference sequence). The PCR had 60 Vbeta and 13 Jbeta primers. TCRdb keeps only in-frame clones here, not all; method: immunoSEQ multiplex PCR. The sample lists some 150,000 clones; 70% to 85% were seen once. The clonotype originates from a man aged 25 to 40 in good health and CMV-seropositive. The chain links TRBV5-4 to TRBJ2-5; TRBD2 matches at 8 bases. The sequenced sample consisted of PBMCs. CDR3 loop: CASRDKAGGAETQYF. Here the CDR3 DNA reads TGTGCCAGCAGGGATAAGGCGGGAGGTGCAGAGACCCAGTACTTC.